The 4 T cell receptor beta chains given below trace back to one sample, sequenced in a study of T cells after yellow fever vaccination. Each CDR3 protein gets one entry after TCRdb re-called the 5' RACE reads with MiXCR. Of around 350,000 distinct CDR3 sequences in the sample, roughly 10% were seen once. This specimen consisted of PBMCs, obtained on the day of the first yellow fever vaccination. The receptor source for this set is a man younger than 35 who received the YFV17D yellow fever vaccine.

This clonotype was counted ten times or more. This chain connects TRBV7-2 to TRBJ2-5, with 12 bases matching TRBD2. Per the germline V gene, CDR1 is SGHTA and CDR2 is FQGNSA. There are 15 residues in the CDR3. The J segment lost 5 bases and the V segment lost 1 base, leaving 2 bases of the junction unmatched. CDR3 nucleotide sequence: TGTGCCAGCAGCTTAGACGGGACTAGCGGGGAGACCCAGTACTTC. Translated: CASSLDGTSGETQYF.

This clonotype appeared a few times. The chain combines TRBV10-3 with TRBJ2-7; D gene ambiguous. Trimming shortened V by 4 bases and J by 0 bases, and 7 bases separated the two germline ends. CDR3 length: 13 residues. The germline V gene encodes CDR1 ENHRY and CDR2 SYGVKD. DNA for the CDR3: TGTGCCATCAGTGGAACCTCCTCCTACGAGCAGTACTTC. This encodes CAISGTSSYEQYF.

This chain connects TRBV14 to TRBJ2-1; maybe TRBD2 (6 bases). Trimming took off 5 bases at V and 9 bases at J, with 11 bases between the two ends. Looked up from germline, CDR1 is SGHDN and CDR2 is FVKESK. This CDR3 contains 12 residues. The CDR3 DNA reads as TGTGCCAGCAGCGGGACTTCTTGTGAGCAGTTCTTC. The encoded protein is CASSGTSCEQFF.

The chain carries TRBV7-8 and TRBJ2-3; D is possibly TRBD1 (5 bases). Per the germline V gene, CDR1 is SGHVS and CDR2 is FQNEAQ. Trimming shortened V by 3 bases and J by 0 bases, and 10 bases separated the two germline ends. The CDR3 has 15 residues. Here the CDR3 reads CASSFWGPSTDTQYF. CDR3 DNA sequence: TGTGCCAGCAGCTTTTGGGGCCCTAGCACAGATACGCAGTATTTT.